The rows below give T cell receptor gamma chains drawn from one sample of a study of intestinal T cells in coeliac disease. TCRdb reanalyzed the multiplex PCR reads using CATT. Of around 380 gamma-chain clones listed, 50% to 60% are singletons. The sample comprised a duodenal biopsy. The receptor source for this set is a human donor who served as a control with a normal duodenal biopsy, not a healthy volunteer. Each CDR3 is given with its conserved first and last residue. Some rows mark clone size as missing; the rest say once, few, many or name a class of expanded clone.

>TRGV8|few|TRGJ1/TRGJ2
TGTGCCACCTGGGATACTTATTATGGTTATAAGAAACTCTTT
CATWDTYYGYKKLF
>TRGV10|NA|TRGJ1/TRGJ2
TGTGCTGCGTGGATTGTAAATAAGAAACTCTTT
CAAWIVNKKLF
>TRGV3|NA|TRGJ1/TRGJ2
TGTGCATTAACTTATTATAAGAAACTCTTT
CALTYYKKLF
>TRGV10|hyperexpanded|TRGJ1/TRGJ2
TGTGCTGCGTGGGATTATGTCCCCTATTATTATAAGAAACTCTTT
CAAWDYVPYYYKKLF
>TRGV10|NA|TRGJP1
TGTGCTCGTGGGATTAGTGGCACTGGTTGGTTCAAGATATTT
CARGISGTGWFKIF
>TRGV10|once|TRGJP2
TGTGCTGCGTGGGATTCGAGTGATTGGATCAAGACGTTT
CAAWDSSDWIKTF
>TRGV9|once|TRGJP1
TGTGCCCTTGTGCCTTCTTGGACCCCATCCAGAACCCCTTCCCAATATACCACTGGTTGGTTCAAGATATTT
CALVPSWTPSRTPSQYTTGWFKIF
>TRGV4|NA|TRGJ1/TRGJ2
TGTGCCACCTGGGACGGGCCAAGAAACCTCTTT
CATWDGPRNLF
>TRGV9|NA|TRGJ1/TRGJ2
TGTGCCTTGTGGGGAGGTGCTGGGTCTTGTTATTATAAGAAACTCTTT
CALWGGAGSCYYKKLF
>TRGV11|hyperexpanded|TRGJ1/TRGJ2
TGTGCCTGCTGGATTGGTTGTTATAAGAAACTCTTT
CACWIGCYKKLF
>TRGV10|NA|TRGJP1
TGTGCTGCGTGGGTCCTCATTACAGGCCTAGGTTTCAAGATATTT
CAAWVLITGLGFKIF
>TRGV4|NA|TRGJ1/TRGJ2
TGTGCCACCTGGATGGGCCGTTATAAGAAACTCTTT
CATWMGRYKKLF
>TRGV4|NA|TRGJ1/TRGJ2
TGTGCCACCTGGGACGGGACTCATAAGAAACTCTTT
CATWDGTHKKLF
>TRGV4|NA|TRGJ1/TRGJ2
TGTGCCACCTGGGACGGGTTTATTATAAAGAAACTCTTT
CATWDGFIIKKLF
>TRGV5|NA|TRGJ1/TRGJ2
TGTGCACTGGACGGGGGGGAGAAACTCTTT
CALDGGEKLF
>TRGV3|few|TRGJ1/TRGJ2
TGTGCCACCTGGGACATGAGTTTTGAGAAACTCTTT
CATWDMSFEKLF
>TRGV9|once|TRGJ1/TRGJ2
TGTGCCTTGGGGGAGGTGGCATATTATAAGAAACTCTTT
CALGEVAYYKKLF
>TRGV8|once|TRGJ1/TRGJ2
TGTGCCCACTGGGCTTATTATAAGAAACTCTTT
CAHWAYYKKLF
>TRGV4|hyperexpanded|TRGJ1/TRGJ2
TGTGCCACCGCGAATTATTATAAGAAACTCTTT
CATANYYKKLF
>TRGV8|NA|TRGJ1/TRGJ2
TGTGCACCTGGGAATTATTATAAGAAACTCTTT
CAPGNYYKKLF
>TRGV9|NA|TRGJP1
TGTGCCTTGTGGGTGTCACTGGGTTGGTTCAAGATATTT
CALWVSLGWFKIF
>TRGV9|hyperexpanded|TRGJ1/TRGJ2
TGTGCCTTGTGGGAGGTGTTTTATTATAAGAAACTCTTT
CALWEVFYYKKLF
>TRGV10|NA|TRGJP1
TGTGCTGCGTGGGGGCCCCTCCTGGGTGGGTTACCCACTGGTTGGTTCAAGATATTT
CAAWGPLLGGLPTGWFKIF
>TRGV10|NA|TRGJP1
TGTGCTGCGGCTGGGGCCCTCCGTGGGTGGGTTACCACTGGTTGGTTCAAGATATTT
CAAAGALRGWVTTGWFKIF
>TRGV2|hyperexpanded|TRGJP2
TGTGCCACCTGGGACGGGCCGGGTAGTGATTGGATCAAGACGTTT
CATWDGPGSDWIKTF
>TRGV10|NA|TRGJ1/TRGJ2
TGTGCTGCGTGGCCGAATTATTATAAGAAACTCTTT
CAAWPNYYKKLF
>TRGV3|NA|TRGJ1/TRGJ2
TGTGCCACCTGGGCCGGTTATTATAAGAAACTCTTT
CATWAGYYKKLF
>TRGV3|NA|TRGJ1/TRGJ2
TGTGCCACCTGGGACAAGTCGGGACGGGCTTATAAGAAACTCTTT
CATWDKSGRAYKKLF
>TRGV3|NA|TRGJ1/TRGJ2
TGTGCCACTGGGACAGTCGGGACGGCTTATAAGAAACTCTTT
CATGTVGTAYKKLF
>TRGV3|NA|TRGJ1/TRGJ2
TGTGCCACCTGGGACAGGTCGAGGTATAAGAAACTCTTT
CATWDRSRYKKLF
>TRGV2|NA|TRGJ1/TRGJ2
TGTGCCACCTGGGACGGGCAGGGGAATTATTATAAGAAACTCTTT
CATWDGQGNYYKKLF
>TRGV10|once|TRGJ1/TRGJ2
TGTGCTGCGGGGCGGGCGAATTATTATAAGAAACTCTTT
CAAGRANYYKKLF
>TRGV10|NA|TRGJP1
TGTGCTGGCGGCTGGGCCCTCCGTGGGTGGGTTACCACTGGTTGGTTCAAGATATTT
CAGGWALRGWVTTGWFKIF
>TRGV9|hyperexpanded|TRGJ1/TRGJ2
TGTGCCTTGTGGAGAGTTTATTATAAGAAACTCTTT
CALWRVYYKKLF
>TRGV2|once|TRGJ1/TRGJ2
TGTGCCACCTGGGACGGGGGATCCGATTATAAGAAACTCTTT
CATWDGGSDYKKLF
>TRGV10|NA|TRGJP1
TGTGCTGCGTGGGGCCTCCTCGGGTGGGTTACCACTGGTTGGTTCAAGATATTT
CAAWGLLGWVTTGWFKIF
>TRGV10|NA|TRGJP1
TGTGCTGCGTGGGATTATTCTTGGTTCAAGATATTT
CAAWDYSWFKIF
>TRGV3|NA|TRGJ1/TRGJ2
TGTGCACGGACAGGCGGGTATTATAAGAAACTCTTT
CARTGGYYKKLF
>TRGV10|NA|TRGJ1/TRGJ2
TGTGCTGTGTGGGATTTAGGGACAACTAAGAAACTCTTT
CAVWDLGTTKKLF
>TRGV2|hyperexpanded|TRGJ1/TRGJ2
TGTGCCACCTGGGACGGGCCTCTATTTTGGGATTATTATAAGAAACTCTTT
CATWDGPLFWDYYKKLF
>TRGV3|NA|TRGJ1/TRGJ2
TGTGCCACCTGGGACAGGATCTATAAGAAACTCTTT
CATWDRIYKKLF
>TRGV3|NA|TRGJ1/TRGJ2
TGTGCCACCTGGGACATTGAGTTTGAGAAACTCTTT
CATWDIEFEKLF
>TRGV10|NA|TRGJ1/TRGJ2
TGTGCTGCGTGGCTTATTATTAAGAAACTCTTT
CAAWLIIKKLF
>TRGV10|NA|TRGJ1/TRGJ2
TGTGCTGCGTGGGACTTTTATTATAAGAAACTCTTT
CAAWDFYYKKLF
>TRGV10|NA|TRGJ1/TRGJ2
TGTGCTGCGTGGGGATTATATACCCCCCCGATTTATTATAAGAAACTCTTT
CAAWGLYTPPIYYKKLF
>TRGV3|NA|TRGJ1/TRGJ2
TGTGCCACCTGGGACGCTATGAATTATTATAAGAAACTCTTT
CATWDAMNYYKKLF
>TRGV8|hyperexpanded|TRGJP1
TGTGCCACCTGGCCCACTGGTTGGTTCAAGATATTT
CATWPTGWFKIF
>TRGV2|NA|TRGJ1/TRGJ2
TGTGCCACCTGGGACGGGTTTAATAAGAAACTCTTT
CATWDGFNKKLF
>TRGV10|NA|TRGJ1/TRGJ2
TGTGCTGCGTGGAGGTATATACATCCCCCGATTTATTATAAGAAACTCTTT
CAAWRYIHPPIYYKKLF
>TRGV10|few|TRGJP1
TGTGCTGCGTGGGAGTTTGGTTGGTTCAAGATATTT
CAAWEFGWFKIF
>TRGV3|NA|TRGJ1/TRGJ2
TGTGCCACCTGGGACAGCCCCATCCCTTGCCATTATAAGAAACTCTTT
CATWDSPIPCHYKKLF
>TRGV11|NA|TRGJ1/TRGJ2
NA
CTTVPVRSSQGGFKKLF
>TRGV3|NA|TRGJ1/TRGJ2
TGTGCCACTGGACGAGCACTCAATTATTATAAGAAACTCTTT
CATGRALNYYKKLF
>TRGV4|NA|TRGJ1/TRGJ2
TGTGCCACCTGGGATGGGTATAAATTAGTTATTAAGAAACTCTTT
CATWDGYKLVIKKLF
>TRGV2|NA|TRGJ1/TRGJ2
TGTGCCACCTGGGGACGGGCAGGGGGGAATTATTATAAGAAACTCTTT
CATWGRAGGNYYKKLF
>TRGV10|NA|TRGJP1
TGTGCTGCGTGGGATACCACTGGTTGGTCCAAGATATTT
CAAWDTTGWSKIF
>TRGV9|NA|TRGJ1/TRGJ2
TGTGCCTTGAGGTGGGAGGCGGACCTCCCGAATTATTATAAGAAACTCTTT
CALRWEADLPNYYKKLF